These T cell receptor beta chains were read from a single sample in a study of blood T cell repertoires in COVID-19. This table comes from immunoSEQ multiplex PCR, and its TCRdb copy is limited to in-frame clones, with some not included. The sample lists 200,000 to 250,000 clones; approximately 90% were seen once. The sequencing input was PBMCs or T cells enriched from blood (not recorded which). These receptors came from a woman aged 18-35 years in a cohort exposed to, infected with or recovered from COVID-19 (not recorded which). Both conserved end residues are part of each CDR3. The order of the fields is CDR3 DNA, CDR3 protein, D gene, J gene, clone size, V gene. The D gene is left open where the match is weak. Part of the rows lack a size; the others show once, few, many or a class for expanded clones.

TGCGCCAGCAGCTTGACAGGGACCTACGAGCAGTACTTC | CASSLTGTYEQYF | NA | TRBJ2-7 | NA | TRBV5-1
TGCGCCAGCAGCTTGGGAGTGGGAGGGCCCTACGAGCAGTACTTC | CASSLGVGGPYEQYF | TRBD2 | TRBJ2-7 | few | TRBV5-1
TGTGCCAGCAGCTACCTGACAGGGGTCAACTACGAGCAGTACTTC | CASSYLTGVNYEQYF | TRBD1 | TRBJ2-7 | NA | TRBV6-5
TGTGCCAGCTGTCCCCCAGCGGGGGGGTTAGGCGATGAGCAGTTCTTC | CASCPPAGGLGDEQFF | TRBD2 | TRBJ2-1 | NA | TRBV28
TGTGCCAGCACCCTAGCGGCAGGGAGTAGCTATGGCTACACCTTC | CASTLAAGSSYGYTF | NA | TRBJ1-2 | few | TRBV2
TGCGCCAGCAGCTACGGGGGGGCGTCGGGGACTGAAGCTTTCTTT | CASSYGGASGTEAFF | NA | TRBJ1-1 | few | TRBV5-1
TGCGCCAGCTCCCGGGACAGTGGCGACACTGAAGCTTTCTTT | CASSRDSGDTEAFF | TRBD1 | TRBJ1-1 | NA | TRBV10-1
TGTGCCAGCAGCGTCAGCATAGCGGGGCCAGCCTACGAGCAGTACTTC | CASSVSIAGPAYEQYF | TRBD2 | TRBJ2-7 | NA | TRBV9
TGTGCCAGCAGCCTGGGGCTGAACACTGAAGCTTTCTTT | CASSLGLNTEAFF | NA | TRBJ1-1 | NA | TRBV5-5
TGTGCCAGCACCGACAGTAACTATGGCTACACCTTC | CASTDSNYGYTF | NA | TRBJ1-2 | NA | TRBV7-2
TGTGCCACCAGGACAGGGACCCACGGGGTCACTGAAGCTTTCTTT | CATRTGTHGVTEAFF | TRBD1 | TRBJ1-1 | NA | TRBV19
TGTGCCAGCAACCCCTACCTCGGGACAGAAATTGGCTACACCTTC | CASNPYLGTEIGYTF | TRBD1 | TRBJ1-2 | NA | TRBV2
TGTGCCAGCAGCCCGACAGGGGGCAATCAGCCCCAGCATTTT | CASSPTGGNQPQHF | TRBD1 | TRBJ1-5 | NA | TRBV9
TGTGCCAGCAGCGTAGAAGAGAGTGGCACAGATACGCAGTATTTT | CASSVEESGTDTQYF | NA | TRBJ2-3 | NA | TRBV9
TGTGCCAGCAGGAGGGGGGGGGCGACTGAAGCTTTCTTT | CASRRGGATEAFF | NA | TRBJ1-1 | NA | TRBV3-1/TRBV3-2
TGTGCCAGCAGCTTGGACAGGCGGGACACGCAGTATTTT | CASSLDRRDTQYF | NA | TRBJ2-3 | once | TRBV5-8
TGTGCCAGCAGCGTAGCGGGAACAGGGGGAGATACGCAGTATTTT | CASSVAGTGGDTQYF | TRBD1 | TRBJ2-3 | once | TRBV9
TGTGCCAGCAGCGTCGAGGGACAGCCGAGAGAGGGCTACACCTTC | CASSVEGQPREGYTF | TRBD1 | TRBJ1-2 | NA | TRBV9
TGTGCCAGCTCACCACAGGCGGGGGATGAGCAGTTCTTC | CASSPQAGDEQFF | TRBD2 | TRBJ2-1 | NA | TRBV18
TGTGCCAGCAGCGTAGCCATTAGGACTAGCGGGAGCACAGATACGCAGTATTTT | CASSVAIRTSGSTDTQYF | TRBD2 | TRBJ2-3 | NA | TRBV9
TGTGCCAGCAGCTGCCTAGACAGGGAAGAGCCCTCCAAAAATCACGAGCAGTACTTC | CASSCLDREEPSKNHEQYF | TRBD1 | TRBJ2-7 | NA | TRBV5-4
TGTGCCAGTAGCTCCGGGACAACTTATAGCAATCAGCCCCAGCATTTT | CASSSGTTYSNQPQHF | NA | TRBJ1-5 | NA | TRBV2
TGTGCCAGCAGCGTAGCGACAGGGCAGCCCCAGCATTTT | CASSVATGQPQHF | TRBD1 | TRBJ1-5 | once | TRBV9
TGTGCCAGCAGCCCCGGGAACACTGAAGCTTTCTTT | CASSPGNTEAFF | NA | TRBJ1-1 | once | TRBV9